The 25 T cell receptor delta chains below come from one sample, sequenced in a study of gamma delta lymphoproliferative disorders and STAT genes. TCRdb reanalyzed the multiplex PCR reads using CATT. The sample records around 4,200 delta-chain clones, more than 0.8% being singletons. PBMCs from patients and controls supplied the genomic DNA for sequencing. The specimen sequenced was blood. The receptor source for this set is a human donor in good health.

On this clone itself: A read error is likely here: a far larger clone is one base away. The chain links TRDV2 to TRDJ1; 7 bases are shared with TRDD3. Germline CDR1 reads GEAIGNYY; CDR2 reads EKD. The CDR3 has 14 amino acids. V shed 3 bases and J 13 bases; nucleotides not matched to a gene: 16. CDR3 residues: CACDDLGGSLTPIF. CDR3 nucleotide sequence: TGTGCCTGTGACGACCTGGGGGGATCGTTAACACCCATCTTT.

This clone was detected a few times. The amino acid sequence in TCRdb belongs to a much larger clone and departs from this DNA's translation at residue 15, likely a sequencing read error; the sequence shown is translated from the DNA. The chain employs TRDV2 and TRDJ1; TRDD3 agrees at 8 bases. The length of the CDR3 is 18 residues. Trimming removed 0 bases from V and 11 bases from J; junction bases left unmatched: 22. Germline V gene lookup returns CDR1 GEAIGNYY and CDR2 EKD. DNA for the CDR3: TGTGCCTGTGACACCGTTGGTGGGGGATCCTCTTCTGGGTTGGATCTCATCTTT. Its translation: CACDTVGGGSSSGLDLIF.

As for this clone: TCRdb records a much larger clone's protein for this DNA, with a difference at residue 7 that likely arises from a read error; the protein given is the translation of the DNA. The chain is built from TRDV1 and TRDJ1, with D possibly being TRDD2 or TRDD3 (5 bases each). The CDR3 runs to 19 residues. V dropped 4 bases and J dropped 3 bases, with 27 bases sitting between them. CDR1 and CDR2 from the germline V gene are TSWWSYY and QGS. This CDR3 is CALGGDSLLEGMGSDKLIF. The CDR3 DNA reads as TGTGCTCTTGGGGGGGATTCCCTACTTGAGGGCATGGGATCCGATAAACTCATCTTT.

This clone was detected a few times. Given a far larger clone just one base away, this is likely a sequencing read error. The genes are TRDV2 and TRDJ1; 8 bases are shared with TRDD3. Germline CDR1 reads GEAIGNYY; CDR2 reads EKD. The length of the CDR3 is 20 residues. V was clipped by 3 bases and J by 0 bases; unmatched bases: 20. The CDR3 DNA sequence: TGTGCCTGTGACGCTATCGCTGTGAATCTGGGGGACCTGTACACCGATAAACTCATCTTT. It translates to CACDAIAVNLGDLYTDKLIF.

In this sample, this clone turned up a few times. This likely came from a read error, as a far larger clone is one base away. Other DNA sequences in this specimen translate into the identical CDR3. The chain is built from TRDV2 and TRDJ1, with TRDD3 matching over 10 bases. This CDR3 is built from 15 residues. Germline V gives CDR1 GEAIGNYY, CDR2 EKD. The CDR3: CACDTVGGYAGGLIF. The CDR3 DNA reads TGTGCTTGTGACACCGTCGGGGGATACGCGGGGGGACTCATCTTT.

This clone came up a few times. With only one base between it and a far larger clone, this is likely a read error. The sample contains more than one DNA sequence encoding this CDR3. This chain connects TRDV2 to TRDJ1; 11 nucleotides match TRDD3. The CDR3 spans 17 residues. The germline V gene encodes CDR1 GEAIGNYY and CDR2 EKD. J lost 8 bases, V lost 1 base, and 14 bases had no gene match. DNA for the CDR3: TGTGCCTGTGACACGGTCGGTGGGGGATACGCCCTGCACAAACTCATCTTT. Protein sequence: CACDTVGGGYALHKLIF.

This clone is judged large. The chain links TRDV2 to TRDJ3, with 8 bases lining up with TRDD3. Trimming removed 0 bases from V and 0 bases from J; junction bases left unmatched: 9. CDR3 length: 20 amino acids. Germline V gene lookup returns CDR1 GEAIGNYY and CDR2 EKD. CDR3 protein: CACDTGHLTGGSWDTRQMFF. For the CDR3, the DNA is TGTGCCTGTGACACCGGGCATCTGACTGGGGGCTCCTGGGACACCCGACAGATGTTTTTC.

Of note for this clone: It differs at one base from a far larger clone, so likely a read error. Other DNA sequences in this specimen translate into the identical CDR3. The DNA for the CDR3 is TGCGCCTGTGACACATCCGGTGTGACTGGGAGATCCTGGGACACCCGACAGATGTTTTTC. This translates into CACDTSGVTGRSWDTRQMFF. This chain connects TRDV2 to TRDJ3; tentatively, D is TRDD3 (6 bases). This CDR3 contains 20 residues. The germline V gene encodes CDR1 GEAIGNYY and CDR2 EKD.

This clone has a handful of counts. With only one base between it and a far larger clone, this is likely a read error. Other DNA sequences in the same sample also yield this CDR3. The chain is built from TRDV2 and TRDJ1; the match to TRDD3 covers 7 bases. The CDR3 runs 14 residues. Germline V CDR1 and CDR2: GEAIGNYY, EKD. CDR3 sequence (DNA): TGTGCCTGTGAATTTCTGGGGGTTACCGATAAACTTATCTTT. This encodes CACEFLGVTDKLIF.

The table lists this clone with a few counts. The protein that TCRdb holds for this DNA derives from a much larger clone and differs from the translated DNA at residue 16, which likely indicates a read error; the protein shown here is translated from the DNA. The V gene is TRDV2, the J gene TRDJ1, with 10 bases matching TRDD3. This CDR3 spans 17 amino acids. From germline, CDR1 is GEAIGNYY and CDR2 EKD. CDR3 sequence reads: CACDEVTGGLLGDKLTF. CDR3 sequence (DNA): TGTGCCTGTGATGAGGTTACTGGGGGATTGTTGGGCGATAAACTCACCTTT.

As concerns this clone: The likely explanation is a read error, given a far larger clone one base away. The V gene was identified as TRDV1, while no J gene was called; no DNA check was done on the table's D call, TRDD3. In germline, CDR1 is TSWWSYY, CDR2 QGS. CDR3 length equals 26 residues. CDR3 in DNA: TGTGCTCTTGGGGAAATCGGTCTTTCCTACTTTCGGGGTTGGGGGCGATCTACACCTTTGACAGCACAAATCTTCTTT. Encoded protein: CALGEIGLSYFRGWGRSTPLTAQIFF.

This clone was seen a few times. The V gene lacks a call, and TRDJ3 is the J gene; the D call of TRDD3 is as the table states it, not checked on the DNA. This CDR3 is built from 20 residues. In nucleotides, the CDR3 is TGTGCTTCCAAAGTGGATTCACGGAAAAAGAGCTCCTGGGACACCCGACAGATGTTTTTC. This gives the protein CASKVDSRKKSSWDTRQMFF.

This clone was picked up a small number of times. This likely reflects a read error, since a far larger clone is one base away. Other DNA variants within this sample encode the same CDR3. The rearrangement joins TRAV38-2/DV8 to TRDJ1; D may be TRDD3 (8 bases). Germline loops: CDR1 TSESDYY, CDR2 QEAYKQQN. This CDR3 spans 19 amino acids. The CDR3 sequence: CAYFSYAVGGFGYTDKLIF. The CDR3 nucleotides are TGTGCTTATTTTTCCTACGCAGTTGGGGGATTTGGGTACACCGACAAACTCATCTTT.

Remarks on this clone: A far larger clone differs by one base, so this is likely a read error. This sample also contains other DNA sequences that code for the same CDR3. The chain recombines TRDV1 with TRDJ1, with D possibly TRDD3 on 5 matching bases. Germline values: CDR1 TSWWSYY, CDR2 QGS. The CDR3 is 15 residues long. Here the CDR3 DNA reads TGTGCTCTCGGGGAACTGTCTACGAGGGCCGATAAACTCATCTTT. Translating it yields CALGELSTRADKLIF.

There are a few counts of this clone. A single base separates this from a much larger clone, so it may be a read error. The CDR3 protein is CACDTLLGDTRSNADKLIF. CDR3 sequence (DNA): TGTGCCTGTGACACCTTACTGGGGGATACGCGTAGTAACGCCGATAAACTCATCTTT. The chain uses TRDV2 and TRDJ1; 13 positions match TRDD3. J gave up 3 bases and V 0 bases, and 12 bases lay outside the gene matches. The CDR3 has 19 residues. From germline, CDR1 is GEAIGNYY and CDR2 EKD.

Only a few counts were recorded for this clone. The protein recorded in TCRdb matches a much larger clone and deviates from this DNA's translation at residue 3, suggesting a read error; the protein here is obtained by translating the DNA. The J gene is TRDJ3, the V gene TRDV2; 9 bases align to TRDD3. Germline CDR1 GEAIGNYY, CDR2 EKD. The CDR3 runs 19 residues. CDR3 loop: CASDTGGYRSSWDTRQMFF. CDR3 sequence (DNA): TGTGCCAGTGACACGGGGGGATACAGGAGCTCCTGGGACACCCGACAGATGTTTTTC.

This clone was observed a few times. A read error likely explains this, since a far larger clone differs by one base. Other DNA variants within this sample encode the same CDR3. The chain combines TRDV2 with TRDJ1, with D possibly being TRDD3 (5 bases). Germline V lookup: CDR1 GEAIGNYY, CDR2 EKD. The CDR3 totals 10 residues. The CDR3 nucleotides are TGTGCCTGTGTCGGCACTGGACTCATCTTC. This translates into CACVGTGLIF.

This clone has only a few counts. One base separates it from a far larger clone, so it is likely a read error. The CDR3 region is CACDPLGDQPLYTDKLIF. The CDR3 coding sequence is TGTGCCTGTGACCCTCTGGGGGATCAACCACTGTACACCGATAAACTCATCTTT. This rearrangement joins TRDV2 to TRDJ1; 9 bases map to TRDD3. The CDR3 is 18 amino acids. Germline trimming cut 3 bases from V and 0 bases from J; bases unmatched to any gene: 13. Germline CDR1 reads GEAIGNYY; CDR2 reads EKD.

Concerning this clone: This likely came from a read error, as a far larger clone is one base away. The sample carries other DNA sequences with the same CDR3. The chain joins TRDV1 to TRDJ1; D is unresolved. This CDR3 spans 15 amino acids. Germline-derived CDR1 and CDR2 are TSWWSYY and QGS. V was shortened by 4 bases and J by 3 bases, with 15 bases between the two germline ends. The CDR3 protein is CALGGLLFKPDKLIF. CDR3 nucleotide sequence: TGTGCTCTTGGGGGCCTCCTCTTCAAGCCCGATAAACTCATCTTT.

The table lists this clone with a few counts. A far larger clone is off by one base, so a read error is likely. In the same sample, other DNA sequences code for this CDR3. The chain employs TRDV2 and TRDJ3, with D perhaps matching TRDD3 (5 bases). Germline V CDR1 and CDR2: GEAIGNYY, EKD. CDR3 size: 18 residues. This CDR3 reads CAYDTAGVSSWDTRQMFF. The CDR3 DNA is TGTGCCTATGACACCGCGGGGGTCAGCTCCTGGGACACCCGACAGATGTTTTTC.

A word on this clone: The TCRdb protein, from a much larger clone, departs from this DNA's translation at residue 9, likely by read error; the protein shown derives from the DNA. This chain uses TRDV2 with TRDJ1, with D possibly being TRDD3 (6 bases). Per the germline V gene, CDR1 is GEAIGNYY and CDR2 is EKD. The length of the CDR3 is 18 residues. V gave up 3 bases and J gave up 2 bases, with 24 bases separating them. For the CDR3, the DNA is TGTGCCTGTGACGCTATCACTGGGAGACCCCTGTCTACCGATAAACTCATCTTT. This gives the protein CACDAITGRPLSTDKLIF.

In this sample, this clone turned up a few times. With only one base between it and a far larger clone, this is likely a read error. The J gene is TRDJ1, the V gene TRDV2, with TRDD3 matching over 9 bases. This CDR3 is built from 20 residues. The junction had 16 bases not matched to a gene; V was cut back by 0 bases and J by 0 bases. The germline V gene has CDR1 GEAIGNYY and CDR2 EKD. The CDR3 nucleotides are TGTGCCTGTGACACCCTCATACTGGGGGACCCAACGACGCACACCGATAAACTCATCTTT. Translated: CACDTLILGDPTTHTDKLIF.

Points on this clone: The likely explanation is a read error, given a far larger clone one base away. J is TRDJ3 and V is TRDV2; the D gene is possibly TRDD3 (6 bases). CDR3 length equals 18 residues. CDR1 is GEAIGNYY, CDR2 EKD, per germline. The CDR3 nucleotides read TGTGCCAGTGACACCGGGGGACCAAGCTCCTGGGACACCCGACAGATGTTTTTC. Protein: CASDTGGPSSWDTRQMFF.

This clone was detected a few times. TCRdb lists the protein of a much larger clone for this DNA, which differs at residue 11, so this is likely a read error; the protein given here is translated from the DNA itself. This chain connects TRDV2 to TRDJ3, with D uncertain. The germline V gene has CDR1 GEAIGNYY and CDR2 EKD. This CDR3 contains 21 residues. The ends were cut back, 0 bases at V and 2 bases at J, with 22 bases in the middle. The CDR3 nucleotides are TGTGCCTGTGACACCATCGAGTCCTCCCTGGCCTCCCCCTGGGACACCCGACAGATGTTTTTC. Its translation: CACDTIESSLASPWDTRQMFF.

Concerning this clone itself: The protein recorded in TCRdb matches a much larger clone and deviates from this DNA's translation at residue 4, suggesting a read error; the protein here is obtained by translating the DNA. The gene calls are TRDV2 and TRDJ3; possibly TRDD3 for D (6 bases). Germline assignment: CDR1 GEAIGNYY and CDR2 EKD. The CDR3 runs 18 residues. CDR3 amino acids: CACNTAGERSWDTRQMFF. The CDR3, as DNA: TGTGCCTGTAACACGGCTGGGGAGAGATCCTGGGACACCCGACAGATGTTTTTC.